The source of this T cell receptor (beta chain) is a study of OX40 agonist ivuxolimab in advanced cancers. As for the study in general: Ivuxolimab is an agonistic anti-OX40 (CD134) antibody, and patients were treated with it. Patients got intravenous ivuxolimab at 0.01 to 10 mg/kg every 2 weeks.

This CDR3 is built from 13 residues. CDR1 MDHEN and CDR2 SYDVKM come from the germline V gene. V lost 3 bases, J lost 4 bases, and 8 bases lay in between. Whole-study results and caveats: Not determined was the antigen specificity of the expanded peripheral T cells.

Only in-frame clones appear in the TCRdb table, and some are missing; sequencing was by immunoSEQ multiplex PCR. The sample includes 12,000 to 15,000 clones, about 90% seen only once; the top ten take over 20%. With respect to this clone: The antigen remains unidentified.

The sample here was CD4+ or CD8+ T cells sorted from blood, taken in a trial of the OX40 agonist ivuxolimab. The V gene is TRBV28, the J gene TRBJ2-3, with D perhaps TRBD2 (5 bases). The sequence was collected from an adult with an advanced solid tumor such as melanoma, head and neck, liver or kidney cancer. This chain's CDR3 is CASSFGGADTQYF. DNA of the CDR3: TGTGCCAGCAGTTTCGGAGGCGCAGATACGCAGTATTTT.